The entry below gives a single T cell receptor (beta chain) sequence along with its context. With V trimmed by 5 bases and J by 2 bases, 6 bases remained unmatched. The CDR3 contains 14 residues. Germline lookup yields CDR1 MNHNY and CDR2 SVGAGI (reference sequence). This sample was taken from a study of blood T cell repertoires in COVID-19. Background on the study: The United States, Italy and Spain supplied acute and convalescent COVID-19 samples. Sources were T cells, B-cell-depleted T cells, or PBMCs; the material itself was cDNA or gDNA.

In the source study's methods: Amplification from reference gene primers served as the basis for estimated nucleated cell counts. The assay was immunoSEQ multiplex PCR, and TCRdb's table has in-frame clones only and misses some. Clone size and V and J calls were adopted from that table, with D and trimming inferred from the DNA. The sample holds around 620,000 clones; about 90% are singletons and the top ten take 0.2% to 0.3%. Sequenced sample: peripheral blood. The rearrangement uses TRBV6-6 and TRBJ2-7, with 7 bases aligning to TRBD1. This clonotype originated in a young woman with acute or convalescent COVID-19. CDR3 amino acids: CASSGTVSTYEQYF. The CDR3 bases are TGTGCCAGCAGTGGGACAGTAAGTACCTACGAGCAGTACTTC.